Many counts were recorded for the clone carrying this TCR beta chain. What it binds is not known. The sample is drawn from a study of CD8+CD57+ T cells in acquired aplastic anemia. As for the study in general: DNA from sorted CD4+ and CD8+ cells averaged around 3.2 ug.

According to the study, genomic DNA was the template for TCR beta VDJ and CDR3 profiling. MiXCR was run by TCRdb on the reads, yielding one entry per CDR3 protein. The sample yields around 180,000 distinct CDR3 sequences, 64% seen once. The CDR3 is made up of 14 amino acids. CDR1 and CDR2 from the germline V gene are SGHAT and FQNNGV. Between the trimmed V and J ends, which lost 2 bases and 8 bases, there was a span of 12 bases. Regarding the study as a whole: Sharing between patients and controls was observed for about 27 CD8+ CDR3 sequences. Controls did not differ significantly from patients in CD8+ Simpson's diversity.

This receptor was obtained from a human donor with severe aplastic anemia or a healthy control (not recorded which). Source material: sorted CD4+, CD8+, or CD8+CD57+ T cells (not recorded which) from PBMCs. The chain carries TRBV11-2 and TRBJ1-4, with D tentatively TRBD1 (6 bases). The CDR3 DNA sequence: TGTGCCAGCAGCTTACTAGGGACAAGCGAAAAACTGTTTTTT. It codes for CASSLLGTSEKLFF.